This TCR beta chain comes out of a study of T cell repertoires in ileal Crohn's disease. Assay used: immunoSEQ multiplex PCR; TCRdb lists only in-frame clones, some missing. The sample holds some 4,600 clones, less than 80% seen once. Study observations and caveats: Clonality above 26.8% at surgery always came with endoscopic recurrence. Compared with non-smokers, active smokers at surgery showed more clonal expansions. Compared with CD4 T cells, sorted CD8 cells carried more expanded clones.

The CDR3 contains 14 residues. Germline CDR1 is SGHTA and CDR2 is FQGNSA. V dropped 5 bases and J dropped 2; count of bases not matched to a gene: 4. For this clone: Its antigen remains unidentified.

Regarding time point: inflamed ileum from the surgical specimen. This sequence joins TRBV7-2 and TRBJ1-1; 8 bases are a match to TRBD1. Material for sequencing was ileal tissue. This receptor was taken from an adult with Crohn's disease. CDR3 DNA sequence: TGTGCCAGCAGCCGGGGACAGGCTAACACTGAAGCTTTCTTT. Residues: CASSRGQANTEAFF.